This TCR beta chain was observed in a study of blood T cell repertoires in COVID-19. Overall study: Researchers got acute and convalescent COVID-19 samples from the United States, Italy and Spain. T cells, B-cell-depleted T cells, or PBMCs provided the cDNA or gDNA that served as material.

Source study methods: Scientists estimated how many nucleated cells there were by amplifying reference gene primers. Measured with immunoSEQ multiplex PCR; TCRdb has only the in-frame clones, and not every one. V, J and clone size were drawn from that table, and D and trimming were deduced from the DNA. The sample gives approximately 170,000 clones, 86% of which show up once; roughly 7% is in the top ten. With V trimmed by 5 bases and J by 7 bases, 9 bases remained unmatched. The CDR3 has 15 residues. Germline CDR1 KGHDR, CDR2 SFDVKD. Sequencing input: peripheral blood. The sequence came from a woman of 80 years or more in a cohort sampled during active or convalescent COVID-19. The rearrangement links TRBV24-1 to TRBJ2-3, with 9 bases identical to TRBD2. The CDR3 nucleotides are TGTGCCACCAGTGTGCCGGGACTAGCTCGTCATACGCAGTATTTT. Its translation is CATSVPGLARHTQYF.